This T cell receptor beta chain was profiled in a study of cytomegalovirus exposure and HLA in healthy donors. As for the study in general: Of the donors genotyped, 398 in all, 65% to 90% fell in the Caucasian-associated ancestry cluster. Broader study findings: In a later analysis, CMV-associated beta chains were mostly HLA-associated, it appeared. An ancestry cluster, one associated with Asian ancestry, reportedly showed fewer N-insertions than the 666-donor mean in a later analysis.

Germline V CDR1 and CDR2: MNHEY, SMNVEV (reference sequence). The germline V and J ends were trimmed by 2 bases and 2 bases, with 10 bases remaining between them. CDR3 length: 15 residues. PCR amplification relied on 60 Vbeta primers (plus 13 Jbeta primers). Authors' data handling: Among the unique TCR beta chains that a later analysis counted, about 85 million in all, roughly 9.9 million were shared. Profiled with immunoSEQ multiplex PCR; TCRdb holds only in-frame clones, not every one. D and trimming were read from the DNA, whereas the V and J calls and clone size are those reported in that table. This sample carries around 85,000 clones, more than 75% of them seen once, and the ten largest clones take 20% to 25%. A note on this clone: Its target is not known.

Source material: PBMCs. The chain is built from TRBV27 and TRBJ2-1; D not certain. The source of this sequence is a woman aged 45-65 years in good health and CMV-seropositive. CDR3 amino acids: CASSLLPLTYNEQFF. Here the CDR3 DNA reads TGTGCCAGCAGTTTACTTCCACTGACCTACAATGAGCAGTTCTTC.